This TCR beta chain emerged from a study of regulatory T cells in long-lasting Graves disease. The CDR3 extends over 14 amino acids. V shed 2 bases and J 4 bases; nucleotides not matched to a gene: 4. The germline CDR1 and CDR2 sequences are SEHNR and FQNEAQ (reference sequence). The sample holds many counts of this clonotype. CDR3-region Arm-PCR and iRepertoire HTBI primers produced the TCR beta libraries. TCRdb called the multiplex PCR reads again in MiXCR, with one record for every CDR3 protein. Here the sample spans 440,000 or so distinct CDR3 sequences, about 17% being singletons. Regarding time point: newly diagnosed GD, antithyroid drugs for less than 3 months. Following extraction of RNA from PBMCs, that RNA was used to make the TCR library. Diagnosis followed American Thyroid Association guidelines for Graves' disease. These data also formed part of another study, on T cells in Graves' hyperthyroidism and ophthalmopathy. That work contributes: First-round RT-PCR with HTBI primers amplified the TCR CDR3 region.

Sequenced here: peripheral blood mononuclear cells (PBMCs), sampled at new diagnosis, from a patient treated with antithyroid drugs. This TCR came from a woman in her 30s with Graves disease. The chain carries TRBV7-9 and TRBJ1-2; 7 nucleotides align to TRBD1. The CDR3 loop reads CASSLTGDSYGYTF. The CDR3, as DNA: TGTGCCAGCAGCTTAACCGGGGACAGCTATGGCTACACCTTC.